The next 6 T cell receptor beta chains were all read from a single sample in a study of prognosis after radiotherapy for stage I lung cancer. Two-round multiplex PCR amplified TCR beta CDR3 from genomic DNA. The first PCR round targeted every TRBV and TRBJ gene with specific primers. TCRdb re-analysed the multiplex PCR reads in MiXCR, keeping a single row per CDR3 protein. Among fewer than 35,000 distinct CDR3 sequences, 40% to 55% were seen once, and the ten largest hold about 15%. The sequencing here drew on PBMCs, taken before or after stereotactic body radiation therapy (not recorded which). These receptors were collected from a donor over 45 with non-small cell lung cancer.

The genes are TRBV3-1 and TRBJ1-1; 7 bases line up with TRBD1. V was pared by 6 bases and J by 11 bases, with 15 bases of the junction left unmatched. Germline CDR1 LGHDT, CDR2 YNNKEL (reference sequence). This CDR3 is 14 amino acids long. CDR3 residues: CASRSGETQGGAFF. CDR3 coding DNA: TGTGCCAGCAGATCAGGGGAAACTCAGGGGGGGGCTTTCTTT.

Relative to its sample, this clonotype is medium-sized. The rearrangement uses TRBV7-2 and TRBJ2-3; 9 bases map to TRBD2. CDR1 and CDR2 (germline): SGHTA, FQGNSA. The CDR3 length is 14 residues. Germline trimming cut 0 bases from V and 5 bases from J; bases unmatched to any gene: 0. CDR3 DNA sequence: TGTGCCAGCAGCTTAGCTAGCGGGGGAGATACGCAGTATTTT. It codes for CASSLASGGDTQYF.

This clonotype is labeled as medium-sized. The chain couples TRBV6-1 to TRBJ2-2, with D perhaps TRBD1 or TRBD2 (5 bases each). The germline CDR1 and CDR2 sequences are MNHNS and SASEGT. The CDR3 consists of 14 residues. Trimming pared 4 bases from V and 8 bases from J, leaving 14 bases between. As DNA, the CDR3 is TGTGCCAGCAGTGCCCGGGACGCTAAGGGGGAGCTGTTTTTT. It encodes CASSARDAKGELFF.

As concerns this clonotype: A far more abundant clone sits one base away, making this likely a read error. This chain connects TRBV6-1 to TRBJ2-2; D is perhaps TRBD2 (5 bases). Germline CDR1 reads MNHNS; CDR2 reads SASEGT. This CDR3 spans 15 amino acids. CDR3 DNA sequence: TGTGCCAGCAGTGGGCAGGAAACGAACACCGGGGATCTGTTTTTT. It codes for CASSGQETNTGDLFF.

As to this clonotype: It differs at one base from a far larger clone, so likely a read error. The chain recombines TRBV6-5 with TRBJ2-2; TRBD2 matches at 10 bases. The CDR3 runs 14 residues. Germline assignment: CDR1 MNHEY and CDR2 SVGAGI. The CDR3 reads CASRTSGHTGKLFF. In DNA form, the CDR3 reads TGTGCCAGCCGGACTAGCGGACACACCGGGAAGCTGTTTTTT.

This clonotype was seen repeatedly, ten times or more. The genes are TRBV19 and TRBJ2-2, with 9 bases that match TRBD2. Germline V lookup: CDR1 LNHDA, CDR2 SQIVND (reference sequence). The CDR3 covers 18 residues. V lost 3 bases to trimming and J lost 0 bases; unmatched junction nucleotides: 8. CDR3 in DNA: TGTGCCAGTAGTATGGGAACTAGCGGGCGGGCGAACACCGGGGAGCTGTTTTTT. As protein: CASSMGTSGRANTGELFF.